This T cell receptor beta chain appears in the sequencing data of a study of CD8+ T cells in alopecia areata. The CDR3 loop spans 11 amino acids. Per the germline V gene, CDR1 is SEHNR and CDR2 is FQNEAQ (reference sequence). The ends were cut back, 1 base at V and 13 bases at J, with 10 bases in the middle. Investigators isolated RNA and reverse transcribed it into cDNA to act as the sequencing template. Profiled with immunoSEQ multiplex PCR; TCRdb holds only in-frame clones, not every one. Of roughly 100,000 clones in the sample, 55% were seen once. This rearrangement joins TRBV7-9 to TRBJ1-2; D remains unclear. Specimen: CD4+ T cells sorted from blood. This TCR was sampled from a human donor in good health. This chain's CDR3 is CASSLGSPGTF. The CDR3 DNA reads as TGTGCCAGCAGCTTAGGGTCTCCCGGCACCTTC.